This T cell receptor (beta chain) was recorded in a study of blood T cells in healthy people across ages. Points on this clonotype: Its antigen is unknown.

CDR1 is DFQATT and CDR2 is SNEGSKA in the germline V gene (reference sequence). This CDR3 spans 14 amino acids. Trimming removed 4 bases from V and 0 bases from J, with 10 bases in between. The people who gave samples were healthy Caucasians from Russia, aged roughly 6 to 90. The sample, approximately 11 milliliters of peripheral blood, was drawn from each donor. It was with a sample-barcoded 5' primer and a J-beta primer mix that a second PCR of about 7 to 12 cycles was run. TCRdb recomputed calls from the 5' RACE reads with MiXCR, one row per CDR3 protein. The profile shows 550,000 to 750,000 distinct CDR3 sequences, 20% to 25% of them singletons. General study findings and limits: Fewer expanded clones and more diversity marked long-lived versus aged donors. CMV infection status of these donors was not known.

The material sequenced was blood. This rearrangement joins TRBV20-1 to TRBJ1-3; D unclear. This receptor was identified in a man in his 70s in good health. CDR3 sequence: CSAILRDSGNTIYF. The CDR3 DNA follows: TGCAGTGCTATTCTCCGGGACTCTGGAAACACCATATATTTT.